This note documents a single T cell receptor beta chain sequence. What it binds is not known. These data originate in a study of shared clonotypes between healthy human individuals. General study findings and limits: Rarefaction demonstrated incomplete sorted-subset sequencing despite large depth. In several donors, around 5% of naive CD4 clonotypes appeared in common. Estimated clonotype richness was generally higher in naive than memory subsets.

Trimming removed 4 bases at V and 4 bases at J, with 6 bases between. The CDR3 has 11 amino acids. Per germline, CDR1 SGHRS and CDR2 YFSETQ. Several immunoSEQ 96-well plates shared each subset's DNA, each plate a replicate. Only in-frame clones appear in the TCRdb table, and some are missing; sequencing was by immunoSEQ multiplex PCR. The sample holds 100,000 to 120,000 clones, about 63% seen once. Input material: memory CD8+ T cells sorted from blood. Described subset: CD45RO+ cells pooled with CCR7-negative TemRA cells. The TCR was taken from a woman in her twenties or thirties in good health. V and J are TRBV5-1 and TRBJ2-7; the D is unclear. CDR3 sequence reads: CASSQEYEQYF. As DNA, the CDR3 is TGCGCCAGCAGCCAAGAATACGAGCAGTACTTC.